Sequencing of this TCR beta chain was carried out in a study of CD8+CD57+ T cells in acquired aplastic anemia. Study as a whole: The average for DNA from sorted CD4+ and CD8+ cells was roughly 3 ug.

The table lists this clonotype with many counts. Genomic DNA constituted the template upon which TCR beta VDJ and CDR3 profiling was performed. Each CDR3 protein is one row after TCRdb ran MiXCR on the reads. The sample carries around 200,000 distinct CDR3 sequences, approximately 52% recorded once. This CDR3 is built from 14 residues. The ends were cut back, 7 bases at V and 3 bases at J, with 16 bases in the middle. Germline values: CDR1 MDHEN, CDR2 SYDVKM. The specimen sequenced was sorted CD4+, CD8+, or CD8+CD57+ T cells (not recorded which) from PBMCs. This clonotype was sampled from a human donor in good health, serving as a control. This chain links TRBV28 with TRBJ2-7, with D perhaps matching TRBD1 (6 bases). CDR3: CASTSGVLLYEQYF. CDR3 in DNA: TGTGCCAGCACGTCAGGGGTCCTACTCTACGAGCAGTACTTC. Based on the CDR3 plus reference TRBV28 and TRBJ2-7, the full variable domain is DVKVTQSSRYLVKRTGEKVFLECVQDMDHENMFWYRQDPGLGLRLIYFSYDVKMKEKGDIPEGYSVSREKKERFSLILESASTNQTSMYLCASTSGVLLYEQYFGPGTRLTVT.